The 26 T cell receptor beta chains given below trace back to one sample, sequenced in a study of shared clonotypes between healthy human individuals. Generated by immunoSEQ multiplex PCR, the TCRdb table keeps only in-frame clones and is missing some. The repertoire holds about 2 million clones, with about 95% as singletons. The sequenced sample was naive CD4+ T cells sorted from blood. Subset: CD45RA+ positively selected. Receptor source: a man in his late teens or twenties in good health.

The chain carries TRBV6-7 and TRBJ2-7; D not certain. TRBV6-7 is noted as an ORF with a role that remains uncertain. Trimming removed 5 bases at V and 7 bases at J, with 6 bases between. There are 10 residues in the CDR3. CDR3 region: CASSHPEQYF. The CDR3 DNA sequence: TGTGCCAGCAGTCACCCGGAGCAGTACTTC.

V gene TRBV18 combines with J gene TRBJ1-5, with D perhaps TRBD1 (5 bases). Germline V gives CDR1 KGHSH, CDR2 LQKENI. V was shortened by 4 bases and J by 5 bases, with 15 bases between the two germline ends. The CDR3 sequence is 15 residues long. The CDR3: CASSRAWGSDQPQHF. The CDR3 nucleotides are TGTGCCAGCTCACGAGCGTGGGGGTCCGATCAGCCCCAGCATTTT.

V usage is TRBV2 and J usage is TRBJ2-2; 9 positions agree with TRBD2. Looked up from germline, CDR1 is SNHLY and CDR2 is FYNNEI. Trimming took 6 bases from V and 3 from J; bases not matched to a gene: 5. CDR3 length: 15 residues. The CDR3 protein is CASRGAGGDTGELFF. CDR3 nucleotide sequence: TGTGCCAGCAGGGGAGCGGGAGGTGACACCGGGGAGCTGTTTTTT.

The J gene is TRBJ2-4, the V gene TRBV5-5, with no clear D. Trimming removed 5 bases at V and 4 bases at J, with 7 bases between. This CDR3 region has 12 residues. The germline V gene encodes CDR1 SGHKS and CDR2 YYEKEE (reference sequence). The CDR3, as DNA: TGTGCCAGCAGGGGTCAGAAAAACATTCAGTACTTC. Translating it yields CASRGQKNIQYF.

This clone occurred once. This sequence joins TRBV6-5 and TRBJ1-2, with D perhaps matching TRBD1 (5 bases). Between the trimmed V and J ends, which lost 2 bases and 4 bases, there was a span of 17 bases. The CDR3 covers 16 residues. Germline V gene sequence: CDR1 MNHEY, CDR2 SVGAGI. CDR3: CASSYPQGDGFYGYTF. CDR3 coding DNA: TGTGCCAGCAGTTACCCCCAGGGAGACGGCTTCTATGGCTACACCTTC.

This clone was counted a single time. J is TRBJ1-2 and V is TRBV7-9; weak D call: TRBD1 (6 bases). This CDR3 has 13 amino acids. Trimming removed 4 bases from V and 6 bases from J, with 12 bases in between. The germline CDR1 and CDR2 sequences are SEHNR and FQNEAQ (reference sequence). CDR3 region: CASSSTGLNGYTF. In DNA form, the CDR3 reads TGTGCCAGCAGCTCGACAGGCTTGAATGGCTACACCTTC.

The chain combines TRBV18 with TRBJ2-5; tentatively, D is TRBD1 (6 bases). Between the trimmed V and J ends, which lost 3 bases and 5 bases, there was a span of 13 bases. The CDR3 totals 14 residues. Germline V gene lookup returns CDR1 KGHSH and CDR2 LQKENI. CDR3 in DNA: TGTGCCAGCTCACCTTTTCAGGGGCTGGAGACCCAGTACTTC. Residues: CASSPFQGLETQYF.

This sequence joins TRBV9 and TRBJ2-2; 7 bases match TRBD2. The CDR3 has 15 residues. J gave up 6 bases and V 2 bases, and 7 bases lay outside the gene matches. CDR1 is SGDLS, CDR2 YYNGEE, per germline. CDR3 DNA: TGTGCCAGCAGCGTCGACGGGGGGATAGCCGGGGAGCTGTTTTTT. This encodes CASSVDGGIAGELFF. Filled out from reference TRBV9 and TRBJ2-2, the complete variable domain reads DSGVTQTPKHLITATGQRVTLRCSPRSGDLSVYWYQQSLDQGLQFLIQYYNGEERAKGNILERFSAQQFPDLHSELNLSSLELGDSALYFCASSVDGGIAGELFFGEGSRLTVL.

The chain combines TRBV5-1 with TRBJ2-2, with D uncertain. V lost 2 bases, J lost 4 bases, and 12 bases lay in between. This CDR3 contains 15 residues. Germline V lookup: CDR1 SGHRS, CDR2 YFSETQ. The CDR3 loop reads CASSFKGSSTGELFF. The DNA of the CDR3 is TGCGCCAGCAGCTTTAAAGGCTCGAGCACCGGGGAGCTGTTTTTT.

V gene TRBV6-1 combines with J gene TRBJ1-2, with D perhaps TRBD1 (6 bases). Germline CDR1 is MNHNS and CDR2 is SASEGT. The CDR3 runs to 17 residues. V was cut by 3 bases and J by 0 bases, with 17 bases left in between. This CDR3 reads CASSEVVRGSTNYGYTF. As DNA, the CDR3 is TGTGCCAGCAGTGAGGTCGTCAGGGGCTCCACTAACTATGGCTACACCTTC.

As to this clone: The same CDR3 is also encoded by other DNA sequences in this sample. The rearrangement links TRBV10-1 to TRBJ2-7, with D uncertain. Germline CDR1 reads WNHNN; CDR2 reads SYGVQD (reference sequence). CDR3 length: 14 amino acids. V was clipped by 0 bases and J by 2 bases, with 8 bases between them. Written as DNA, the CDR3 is TGCGCCAGCAGTGAGTCTGGCCAGGCCTACGAGCAGTACTTC. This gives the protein CASSESGQAYEQYF.

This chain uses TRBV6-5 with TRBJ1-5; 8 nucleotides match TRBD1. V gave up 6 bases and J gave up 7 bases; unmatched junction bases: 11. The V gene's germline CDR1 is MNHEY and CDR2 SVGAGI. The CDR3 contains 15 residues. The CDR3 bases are TGTGCCAGCAGACCCGGGACAGGAGGCGGGCAGCCCCAGCATTTT. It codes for CASRPGTGGGQPQHF.

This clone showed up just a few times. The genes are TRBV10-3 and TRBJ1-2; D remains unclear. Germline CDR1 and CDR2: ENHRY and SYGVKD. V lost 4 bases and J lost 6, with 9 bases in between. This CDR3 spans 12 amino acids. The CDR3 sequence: CAISGGEHGYTF. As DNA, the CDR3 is TGTGCCATCAGTGGAGGCGAGCATGGCTACACCTTC.

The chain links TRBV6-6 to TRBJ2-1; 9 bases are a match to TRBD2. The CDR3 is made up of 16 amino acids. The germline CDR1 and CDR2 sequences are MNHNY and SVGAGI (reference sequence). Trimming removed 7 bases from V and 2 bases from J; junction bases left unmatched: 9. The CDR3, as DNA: TGTGCCAGCACCCCCTCAGCGGGGGGCGCCTACAATGAGCAGTTCTTC. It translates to CASTPSAGGAYNEQFF.

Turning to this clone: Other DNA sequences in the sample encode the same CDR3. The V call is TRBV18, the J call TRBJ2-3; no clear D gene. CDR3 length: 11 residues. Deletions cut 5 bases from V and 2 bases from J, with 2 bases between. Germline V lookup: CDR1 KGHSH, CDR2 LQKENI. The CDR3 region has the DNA TGTGCCAGCTCAGACACAGATACGCAGTATTTT. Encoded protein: CASSDTDTQYF.

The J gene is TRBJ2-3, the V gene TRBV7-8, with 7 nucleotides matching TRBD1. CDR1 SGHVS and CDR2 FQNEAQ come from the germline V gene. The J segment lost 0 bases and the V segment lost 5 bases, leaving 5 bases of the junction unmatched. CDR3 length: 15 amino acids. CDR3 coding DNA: TGTGCCAGCAGCCTGGGACAGACTAGCACAGATACGCAGTATTTT. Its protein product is CASSLGQTSTDTQYF.

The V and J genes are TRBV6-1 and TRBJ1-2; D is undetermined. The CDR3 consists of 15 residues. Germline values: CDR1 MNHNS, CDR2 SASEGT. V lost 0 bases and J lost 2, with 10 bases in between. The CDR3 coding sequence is TGTGCCAGCAGTGAAGCGCTTACGGTCAACTATGGCTACACCTTC. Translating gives CASSEALTVNYGYTF.

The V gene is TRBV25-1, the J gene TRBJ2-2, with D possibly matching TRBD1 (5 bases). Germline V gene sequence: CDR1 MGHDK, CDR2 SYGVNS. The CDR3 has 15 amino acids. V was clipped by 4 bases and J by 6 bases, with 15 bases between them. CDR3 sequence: CASSVSHDSSGELFF. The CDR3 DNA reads TGTGCCAGCAGTGTGTCCCACGACAGCTCCGGGGAGCTGTTTTTT.

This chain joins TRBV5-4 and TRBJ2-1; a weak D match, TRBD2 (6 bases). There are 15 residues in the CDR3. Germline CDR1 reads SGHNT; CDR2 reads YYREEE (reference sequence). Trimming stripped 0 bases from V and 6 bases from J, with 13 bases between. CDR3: CASSLGGAGINEQFF. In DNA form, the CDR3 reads TGTGCCAGCAGCTTGGGAGGGGCGGGGATCAATGAGCAGTTCTTC.

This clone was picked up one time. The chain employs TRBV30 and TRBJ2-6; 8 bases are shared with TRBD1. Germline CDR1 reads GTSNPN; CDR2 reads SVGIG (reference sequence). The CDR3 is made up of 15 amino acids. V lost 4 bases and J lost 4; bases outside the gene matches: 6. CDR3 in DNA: TGTGCCTGGAACGGACAGGGAACCGGGGCCAACGTCCTGACTTTC. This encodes CAWNGQGTGANVLTF.

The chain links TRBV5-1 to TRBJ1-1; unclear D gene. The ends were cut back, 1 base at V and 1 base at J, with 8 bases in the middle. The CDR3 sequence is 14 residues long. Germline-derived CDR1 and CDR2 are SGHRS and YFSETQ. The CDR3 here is CASSLLVQNTEAFF. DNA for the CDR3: TGCGCCAGCAGCTTGCTGGTTCAGAACACTGAAGCTTTCTTT. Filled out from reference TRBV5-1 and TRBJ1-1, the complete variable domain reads KAGVTQTPRYLIKTRGQQVTLSCSPISGHRSVSWYQQTPGQGLQFLFEYFSETQRNKGNFPGRFSGRQFSNSRSEMNVSTLELGDSALYLCASSLLVQNTEAFFGQGTRLTVV.

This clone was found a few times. The CDR3 is CASSEVRRGSPTYEQYF. DNA for the CDR3: TGTGCCAGCAGTGAAGTTCGCCGGGGCTCGCCTACCTACGAGCAGTACTTC. The chain has TRBV6-1 and TRBJ2-7; D is perhaps TRBD1 or TRBD2 (5 bases each). The CDR3 contains 17 residues. V was shortened by 1 base and J by 2 bases, with 18 bases between the two germline ends. Germline CDR1 reads MNHNS; CDR2 reads SASEGT.

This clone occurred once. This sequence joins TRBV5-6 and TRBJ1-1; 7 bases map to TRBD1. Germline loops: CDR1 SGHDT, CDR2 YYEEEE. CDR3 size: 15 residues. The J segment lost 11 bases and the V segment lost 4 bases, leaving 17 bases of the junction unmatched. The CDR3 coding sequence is TGTGCCAGCAGCCAGGGGGGCAATTCCCGTTTGTGGGCTTTCTTT. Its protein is CASSQGGNSRLWAFF. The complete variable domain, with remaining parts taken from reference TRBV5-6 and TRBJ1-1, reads DAGVTQSPTHLIKTRGQQVTLRCSPKSGHDTVSWYQQALGQGPQFIFQYYEEEERQRGNFPDRFSGHQFPNYSSELNVNALLLGDSALYLCASSQGGNSRLWAFFGQGTRLTVV.

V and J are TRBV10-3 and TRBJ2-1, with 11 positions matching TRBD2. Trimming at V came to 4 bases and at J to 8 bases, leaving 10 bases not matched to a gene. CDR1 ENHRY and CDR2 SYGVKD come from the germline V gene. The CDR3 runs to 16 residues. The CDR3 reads CAISGSGTSGSDEQFF. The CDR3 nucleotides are TGTGCCATCAGTGGGAGTGGAACTAGCGGGAGTGATGAGCAGTTCTTC.

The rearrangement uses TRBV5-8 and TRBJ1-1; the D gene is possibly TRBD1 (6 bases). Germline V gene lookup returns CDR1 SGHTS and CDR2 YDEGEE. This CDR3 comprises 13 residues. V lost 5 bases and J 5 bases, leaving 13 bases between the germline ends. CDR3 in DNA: TGTGCCAGCAGGCGACAGGCGGTGACTGAAGCTTTCTTT. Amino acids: CASRRQAVTEAFF.

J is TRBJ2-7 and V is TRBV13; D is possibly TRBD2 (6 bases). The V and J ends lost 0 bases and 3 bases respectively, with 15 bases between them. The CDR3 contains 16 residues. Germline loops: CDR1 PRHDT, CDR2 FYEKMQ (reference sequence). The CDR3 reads CASSLGSGPGGYEQYF. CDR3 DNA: TGTGCCAGCAGCTTAGGGTCGGGACCCGGGGGCTACGAGCAGTACTTC.